This TCR beta chain appears in the sequencing data of a study of CD8 T cells in Susac syndrome. TCR beta from blood CD8+ and CD4+ T cells was sequenced. Negative isolation was used for CD8+ and CD4+ T cells, and FACS enrichment was applied to TEMRA cells. After extraction with the RNeasy kit, roughly 0.45 to 1 ug of the RNA was reverse transcribed using random hexamers. TCRdb ran MiXCR on the immunoSEQ multiplex PCR reads and lists one entry per CDR3 protein. This sample has fewer than 300,000 distinct CDR3 sequences, with about 85% found just once. The germline V gene has CDR1 SGHNT and CDR2 YYREEE (reference sequence). V shed 0 bases and J shed 0 bases, with 12 bases lying between them. The CDR3 has 16 residues.

The clonotype comes from a human donor with multiple sclerosis. Input material: CD8+ T cells from PBMCs. The chain is built from TRBV5-4 and TRBJ1-1; D might be TRBD1 (5 bases). The CDR3 reads CASSLDRSHMNTEAFF. CDR3 DNA: TGTGCCAGCAGCTTGGACAGGTCCCATATGAACACTGAAGCTTTCTTT. The full variable domain, with the rest looked up from reference TRBV5-4 and TRBJ1-1, is ETGVTQSPTHLIKTRGQQVTLRCSSQSGHNTVSWYQQALGQGPQFIFQYYREEENGRGNFPPRFSGLQFPNYSSELNVNALELDDSALYLCASSLDRSHMNTEAFFGQGTRLTVV.